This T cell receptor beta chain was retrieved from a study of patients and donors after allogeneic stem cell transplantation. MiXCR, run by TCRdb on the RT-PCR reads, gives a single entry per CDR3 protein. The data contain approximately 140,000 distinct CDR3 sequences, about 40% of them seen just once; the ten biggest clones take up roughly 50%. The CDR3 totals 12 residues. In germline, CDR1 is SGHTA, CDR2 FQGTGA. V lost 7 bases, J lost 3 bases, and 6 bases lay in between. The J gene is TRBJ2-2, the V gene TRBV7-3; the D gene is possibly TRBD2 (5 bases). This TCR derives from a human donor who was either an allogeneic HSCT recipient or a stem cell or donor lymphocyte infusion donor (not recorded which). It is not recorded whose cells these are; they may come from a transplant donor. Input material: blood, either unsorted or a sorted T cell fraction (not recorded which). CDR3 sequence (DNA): TGTGCCAGCAACGGGGACACCGGGGAGCTGTTTTTT. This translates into CASNGDTGELFF.